These 19 T cell receptor beta chains originate from one sample sequenced in a study of Ad26.COV2.S vaccination and SARS-CoV-2 variants. The treatment is: around 19 received Ad26.COV2.S at low or high dose, single or two shots; several received placebo; per-sample allocation not given. The study sampled participants on day 63 after the first vaccine or placebo injection. TCRdb keeps only in-frame clones here, not all; method: immunoSEQ multiplex PCR. This table holds about 480,000 clones, roughly nine tenths found once. The source material was peripheral blood, sampled in a trial of Ad26.COV2.S vaccine versus placebo. The receptors come from a person aged 18-60 years who received the Ad26.COV2.S COVID-19 vaccine or a placebo.

The V and J genes are TRBV6-5 and TRBJ1-3; D remains unclear. Germline V gene lookup returns CDR1 MNHEY and CDR2 SVGAGI. The CDR3 has 14 residues. The ends were cut back, 5 bases at V and 10 bases at J, with 18 bases in the middle. CDR3 residues: CASSTTWAHRTIYF. The CDR3, as DNA: TGTGCCAGCAGTACCACGTGGGCCCACCGGACCATATATTTT.

This clone was seen repeatedly, ten times or more. The CDR3 reads CASSRRASSAHEQYF. The DNA for the CDR3 is TGTGCCAGCAGCCGTCGCGCTAGTTCCGCCCACGAGCAGTACTTC. The rearrangement uses TRBV3-1 (or the pseudogene TRBV3-2) and TRBJ2-7; D uncertain. The CDR3 is 15 residues long. Germline values: CDR1 LGHDT, CDR2 YNNKEL (reference sequence). Trimming pared 4 bases from V and 5 bases from J, leaving 18 bases between.

V is TRBV5-6 and J is TRBJ2-7; TRBD1 matches 9 bases. This CDR3 has 16 residues. Germline V lookup: CDR1 SGHDT, CDR2 YYEEEE. V lost 5 bases, J lost 4 bases, and 13 bases stayed unmatched. CDR3 nucleotide sequence: TGTGCCAGCAGTTTCTCCTTGGGACAGGGCGTATACGAGCAGTACTTC. It translates to CASSFSLGQGVYEQYF.

This chain links TRBV5-5 with TRBJ2-4; D is possibly TRBD1 or TRBD2 (6 bases each). This CDR3 comprises 17 residues. From germline, CDR1 is SGHKS and CDR2 YYEKEE (reference sequence). The V end was cut by 4 bases, the J end by 2 bases, with 19 bases between. CDR3 sequence reads: CASSKGGGVSSKNIQYF. The CDR3 DNA is TGTGCCAGCAGCAAGGGGGGTGGGGTTTCATCCAAAAACATTCAGTACTTC.

The chain couples TRBV15 to TRBJ2-1, with 11 nucleotides matching TRBD1. CDR1 and CDR2 (germline): LNHNV, YYDKDF (reference sequence). The CDR3 is made up of 15 amino acids. J was trimmed by 8 bases and V by 0 bases; bases with no gene match: 3. The CDR3 loop reads CATSREGQGGYEQFF. For the CDR3, the DNA is TGTGCCACCAGCAGAGAGGGACAGGGGGGATATGAGCAGTTCTTC.

CDR3 nucleotide sequence: TGTGCCAGCAGGGAATCGGGCAATCAGCCCCAGCATTTT. Amino acid sequence: CASRESGNQPQHF. The rearrangement uses TRBV28 and TRBJ1-5; no definite D call. Germline CDR1 reads MDHEN; CDR2 reads SYDVKM. This CDR3 contains 13 residues. Trimming left V 6 bases short and J 2 bases short, with 8 bases between.

The rearrangement joins TRBV24-1 to TRBJ2-3; 8 bases match TRBD1. CDR1 and CDR2 (germline): KGHDR, SFDVKD. The CDR3 has 12 amino acids. Trimming removed 5 bases from V and 14 bases from J; junction bases left unmatched: 8. The CDR3 here is CATSGQDRVRYF. CDR3 DNA: TGTGCCACCAGTGGCCAGGACAGGGTGCGGTATTTT.

The rearrangement uses TRBV24-1 and TRBJ2-1; D perhaps matches TRBD2 (5 bases). Trimming pared 6 bases from V and 8 bases from J, leaving 13 bases between. Germline CDR1 reads KGHDR; CDR2 reads SFDVKD. The CDR3 runs to 13 residues. The CDR3 coding sequence is TGTGCCACCAGTACTAGGGTTGGTCATGAGCAGTTCTTC. This gives the protein CATSTRVGHEQFF.

This rearrangement joins TRBV7-9 to TRBJ1-1; D gene uncertain. The CDR3 loop spans 12 amino acids. Trimming removed 6 bases at V and 5 bases at J, with 10 bases between. Germline loops: CDR1 SEHNR, CDR2 FQNEAQ (reference sequence). The chain's CDR3 is CASSFMRTEAFF. The CDR3 nucleotides read TGTGCCAGCAGTTTTATGCGGACTGAAGCTTTCTTT.

This chain joins TRBV19 and TRBJ2-2; D remains ambiguous. V lost 2 bases, J lost 6 bases, and 7 bases lay in between. Germline assignment: CDR1 LNHDA and CDR2 SQIVND (reference sequence). This CDR3 has 13 residues. The CDR3 sequence: CASSIRLPGELFF. The CDR3 region has the DNA TGTGCCAGTAGTATACGTTTACCCGGGGAGCTGTTTTTT.

The CDR3 DNA reads as TGTGCCTGGAGGGAGGACTTCGCCGGGGAGCTGTTTTTT. Its translation: CAWREDFAGELFF. The V and J genes are TRBV30 and TRBJ2-2, with a possible D match to TRBD2 (5 bases). Germline CDR1 GTSNPN, CDR2 SVGIG (reference sequence). The length of the CDR3 is 13 residues. The ends were cut back, 3 bases at V and 6 bases at J, with 11 bases in the middle.

CDR3 DNA sequence: TGTGCCAGTAGTAGGGGGGGATTGTACCAAGAGACCCAGTACTTC. It yields the protein CASSRGGLYQETQYF. The chain has TRBV19 and TRBJ2-5; 7 positions match TRBD2. The CDR3 has 15 residues. Germline V lookup: CDR1 LNHDA, CDR2 SQIVND (reference sequence). V was clipped by 4 bases and J by 0 bases; unmatched bases: 5.

The chain couples TRBV13 to TRBJ2-1; 10 bases map to TRBD2. The V gene end was trimmed by 3 bases and the J gene end by 0 bases; junction bases not matched to a gene: 8. Germline assignment: CDR1 PRHDT and CDR2 FYEKMQ (reference sequence). This CDR3 region has 18 residues. The CDR3 protein is CASSFIAGGLSSYNEQFF. CDR3 in DNA: TGTGCCAGCAGCTTTATAGCGGGAGGCCTAAGCTCCTACAATGAGCAGTTCTTC.

V is TRBV6-5 and J is TRBJ2-4, with 8 nucleotides matching TRBD1. The CDR3 length is 14 residues. The germline CDR1 and CDR2 sequences are MNHEY and SVGAGI. V was pared by 2 bases and J by 7 bases, with 4 bases of the junction left unmatched. CDR3 nucleotides: TGTGCCAGCAGTTACGGACAGGGACAGAACATTCAGTACTTC. Amino acid sequence: CASSYGQGQNIQYF.

Written as DNA, the CDR3 is TGCAGCGTTATAACTAGCGGGAGGGCCTCCGAGCAGTACTTC. It yields the protein CSVITSGRASEQYF. The chain employs TRBV29-1 and TRBJ2-7; the match to TRBD2 covers 13 bases. CDR3 length: 14 residues. V shed 5 bases, J shed 6 bases, and the junction held 7 bases outside the gene matches. From germline, CDR1 is SQVTM and CDR2 ANQGSEA.

The genes are TRBV28 and TRBJ1-3; D is uncertain. The CDR3 has 15 residues. The germline gives CDR1 MDHEN, CDR2 SYDVKM. V was pared by 2 bases and J by 0 bases, with 8 bases between. The CDR3 region is CASSLALRSGNTIYF. CDR3 DNA: TGTGCCAGCAGTTTAGCCCTTCGCTCTGGAAACACCATATATTTT.

CDR3 DNA: TGTGCCAGCAGTCCGATCATGGCGGCAGGAGATACGCAGTATTTT. Encoded protein: CASSPIMAAGDTQYF. The chain recombines TRBV27 with TRBJ2-3; D is ambiguous. This CDR3 has 15 amino acids. The germline gives CDR1 MNHEY, CDR2 SMNVEV (reference sequence). V was trimmed by 5 bases and J by 5 bases, leaving 17 bases between them.

The V gene is TRBV5-1, the J gene TRBJ2-7; TRBD2 matches at 11 bases. The ends lost 0 bases at V and 0 bases at J; junction bases unmatched: 11. The CDR3 sequence is 19 residues long. Germline V lookup: CDR1 SGHRS, CDR2 YFSETQ. The CDR3 sequence is CASSLALAGGSPSSYEQYF. As DNA, the CDR3 is TGCGCCAGCAGCTTGGCCTTAGCGGGAGGGTCCCCAAGCTCCTACGAGCAGTACTTC.

V is TRBV7-2 and J is TRBJ2-2, with TRBD2 matching 9 bases. Trimming removed 1 base from V and 6 bases from J; junction bases left unmatched: 6. CDR1 and CDR2 from the germline V gene are SGHTA and FQGNSA. The CDR3 is 16 residues long. CDR3 coding DNA: TGTGCCAGCAGCTTAGGACGAACTAGCGGGTCCGGGGAGCTGTTTTTT. Residues: CASSLGRTSGSGELFF.